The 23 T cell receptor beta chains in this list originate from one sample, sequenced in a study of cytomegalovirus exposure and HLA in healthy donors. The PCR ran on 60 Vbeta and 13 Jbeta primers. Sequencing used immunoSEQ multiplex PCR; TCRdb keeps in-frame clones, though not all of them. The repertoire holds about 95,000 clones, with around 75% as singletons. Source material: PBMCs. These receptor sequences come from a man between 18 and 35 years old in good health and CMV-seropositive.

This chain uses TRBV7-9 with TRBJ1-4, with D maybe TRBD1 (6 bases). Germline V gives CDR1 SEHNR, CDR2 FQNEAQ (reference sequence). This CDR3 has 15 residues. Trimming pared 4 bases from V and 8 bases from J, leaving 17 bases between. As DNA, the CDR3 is TGTGCCAGCAGCTCCGGACAGCGTGAAGGGGAAAAACTGTTTTTT. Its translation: CASSSGQREGEKLFF.

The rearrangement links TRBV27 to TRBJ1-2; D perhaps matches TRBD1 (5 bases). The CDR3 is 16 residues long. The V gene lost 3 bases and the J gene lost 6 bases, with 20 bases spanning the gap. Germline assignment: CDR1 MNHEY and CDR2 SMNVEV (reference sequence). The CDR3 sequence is CASSFHLNQGLNGYTF. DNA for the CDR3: TGTGCCAGCAGTTTCCATCTCAACCAGGGTCTTAATGGCTACACCTTC.

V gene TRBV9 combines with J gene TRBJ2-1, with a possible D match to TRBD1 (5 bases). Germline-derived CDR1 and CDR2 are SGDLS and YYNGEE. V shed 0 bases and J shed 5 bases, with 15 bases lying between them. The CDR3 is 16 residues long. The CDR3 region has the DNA TGTGCCAGCAGCGTAGGCCTCTTTGCAGGGAACAATGAGCAGTTCTTC. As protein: CASSVGLFAGNNEQFF. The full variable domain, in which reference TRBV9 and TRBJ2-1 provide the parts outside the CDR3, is DSGVTQTPKHLITATGQRVTLRCSPRSGDLSVYWYQQSLDQGLQFLIQYYNGEERAKGNILERFSAQQFPDLHSELNLSSLELGDSALYFCASSVGLFAGNNEQFFGPGTRLTVL.

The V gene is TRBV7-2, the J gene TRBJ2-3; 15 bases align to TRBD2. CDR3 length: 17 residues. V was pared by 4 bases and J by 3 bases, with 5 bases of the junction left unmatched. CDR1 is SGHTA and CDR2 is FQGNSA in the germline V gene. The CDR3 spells CASSWGLAGGPTDTQYF. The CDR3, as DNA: TGTGCCAGCAGCTGGGGACTAGCGGGGGGACCGACAGATACGCAGTATTTT.

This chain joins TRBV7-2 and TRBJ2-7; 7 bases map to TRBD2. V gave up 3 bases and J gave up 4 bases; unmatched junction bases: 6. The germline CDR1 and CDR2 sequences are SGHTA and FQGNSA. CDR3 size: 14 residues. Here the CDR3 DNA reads TGTGCCAGCAGCTTTTCTACTAGCGCTTACGAGCAGTACTTC. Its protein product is CASSFSTSAYEQYF.

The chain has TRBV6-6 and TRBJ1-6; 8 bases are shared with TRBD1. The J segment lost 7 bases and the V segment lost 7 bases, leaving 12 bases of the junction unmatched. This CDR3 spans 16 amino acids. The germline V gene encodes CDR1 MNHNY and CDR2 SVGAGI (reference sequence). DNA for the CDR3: TGTGCCAGCACCATCGGACAGGGAAGTTCCAATTCACCCCTCCACTTT. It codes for CASTIGQGSSNSPLHF.

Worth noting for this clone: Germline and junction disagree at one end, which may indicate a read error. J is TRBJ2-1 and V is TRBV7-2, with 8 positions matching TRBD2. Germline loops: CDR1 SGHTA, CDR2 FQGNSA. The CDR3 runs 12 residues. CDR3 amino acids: CASSLSGTREVF. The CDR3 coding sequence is TGTGCCAGCAGCTTGTCCGGGACTAGAGAGGTCTTC.

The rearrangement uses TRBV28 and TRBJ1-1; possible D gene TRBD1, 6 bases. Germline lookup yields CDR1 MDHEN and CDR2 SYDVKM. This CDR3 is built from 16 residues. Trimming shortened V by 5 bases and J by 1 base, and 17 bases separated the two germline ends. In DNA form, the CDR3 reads TGTGCCAGCAGTCTGGAACCGACAGGACCGAACACTGAAGCTTTCTTT. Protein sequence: CASSLEPTGPNTEAFF.

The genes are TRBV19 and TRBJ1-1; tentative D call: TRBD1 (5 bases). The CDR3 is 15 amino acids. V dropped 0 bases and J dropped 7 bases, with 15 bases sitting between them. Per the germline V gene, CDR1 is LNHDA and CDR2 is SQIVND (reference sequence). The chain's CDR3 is CASSIDPRGSGEAFF. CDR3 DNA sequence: TGTGCCAGTAGTATAGATCCCCGGGGGTCGGGTGAAGCTTTCTTT.

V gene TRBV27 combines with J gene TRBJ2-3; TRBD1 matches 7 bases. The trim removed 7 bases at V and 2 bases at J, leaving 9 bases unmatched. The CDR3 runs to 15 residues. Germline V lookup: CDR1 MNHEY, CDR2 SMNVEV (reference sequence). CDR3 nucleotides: TGTGCCAGCACCCCGACAGGGTTTTTCACAGATACGCAGTATTTT. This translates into CASTPTGFFTDTQYF.

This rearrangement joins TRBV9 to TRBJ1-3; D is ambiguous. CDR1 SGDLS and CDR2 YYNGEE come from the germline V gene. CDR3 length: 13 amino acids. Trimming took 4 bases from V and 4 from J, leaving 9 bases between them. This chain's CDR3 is CASSSRGGNTIYF. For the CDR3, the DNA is TGTGCCAGCAGCTCCCGAGGGGGAAACACCATATATTTT.

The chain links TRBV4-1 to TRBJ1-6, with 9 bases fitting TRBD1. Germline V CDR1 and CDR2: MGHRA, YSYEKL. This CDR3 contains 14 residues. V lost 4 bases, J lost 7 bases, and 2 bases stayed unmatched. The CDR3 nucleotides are TGCGCCAGCAGCCGTGGACAGGGGAATTCACCCCTCCACTTT. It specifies CASSRGQGNSPLHF.

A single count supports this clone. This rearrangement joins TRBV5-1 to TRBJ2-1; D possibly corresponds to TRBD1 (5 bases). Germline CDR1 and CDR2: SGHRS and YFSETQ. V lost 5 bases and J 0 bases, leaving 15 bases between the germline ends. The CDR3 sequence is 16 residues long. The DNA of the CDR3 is TGCGCCAGCAGTACAAAAGGGGTTAGCTCCTACAATGAGCAGTTCTTC. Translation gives CASSTKGVSSYNEQFF.

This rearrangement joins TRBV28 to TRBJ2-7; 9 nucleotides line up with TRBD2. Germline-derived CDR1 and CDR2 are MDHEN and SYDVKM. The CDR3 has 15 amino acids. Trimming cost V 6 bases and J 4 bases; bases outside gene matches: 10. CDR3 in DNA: TGTGCCAGCAGCTCTAGCGGGGCCCTACTATACGAGCAGTACTTC. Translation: CASSSSGALLYEQYF.

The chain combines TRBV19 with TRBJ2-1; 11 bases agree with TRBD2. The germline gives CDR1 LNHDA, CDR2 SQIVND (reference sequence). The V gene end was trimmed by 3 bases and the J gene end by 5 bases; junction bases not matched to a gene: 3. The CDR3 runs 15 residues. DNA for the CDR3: TGTGCCAGTAGTATCGGGACTAGCGGCGACAATGAGCAGTTCTTC. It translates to CASSIGTSGDNEQFF.

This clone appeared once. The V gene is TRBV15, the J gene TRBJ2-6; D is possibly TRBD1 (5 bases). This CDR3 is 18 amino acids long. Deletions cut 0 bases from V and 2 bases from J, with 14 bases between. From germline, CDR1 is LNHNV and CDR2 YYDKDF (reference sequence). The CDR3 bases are TGTGCCACCAGCAGAGATTGGGGCACCCATACTGGGGCCAACGTCCTGACTTTC. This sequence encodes CATSRDWGTHTGANVLTF.

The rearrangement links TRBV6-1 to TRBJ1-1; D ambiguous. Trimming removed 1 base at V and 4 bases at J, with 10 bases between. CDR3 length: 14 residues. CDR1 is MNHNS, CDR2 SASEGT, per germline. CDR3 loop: CASSEDPSPTEAFF. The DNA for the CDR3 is TGTGCCAGCAGTGAAGATCCGAGCCCCACTGAAGCTTTCTTT.

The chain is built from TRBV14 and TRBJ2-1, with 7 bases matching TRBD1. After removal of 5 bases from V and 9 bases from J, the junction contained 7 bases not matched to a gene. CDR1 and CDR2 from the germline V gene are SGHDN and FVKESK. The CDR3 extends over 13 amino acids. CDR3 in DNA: TGTGCCAGCAGCATCGGACAGGCAAGTGAGCAGTTCTTC. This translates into CASSIGQASEQFF. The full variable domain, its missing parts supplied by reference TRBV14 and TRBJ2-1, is EAGVTQFPSHSVIEKGQTVTLRCDPISGHDNLYWYRRVMGKEIKFLLHFVKESKQDESGMPNNRFLAERTGGTYSTLKVQPAELEDSGVYFCASSIGQASEQFFGPGTRLTVL.

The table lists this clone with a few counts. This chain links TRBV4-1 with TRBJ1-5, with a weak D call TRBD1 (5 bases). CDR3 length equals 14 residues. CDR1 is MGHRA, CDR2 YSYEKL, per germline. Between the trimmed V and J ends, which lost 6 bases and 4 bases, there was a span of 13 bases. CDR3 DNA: TGCGCCAGCAGTCATACAGGTTCGAATCAGCCCCAGCATTTT. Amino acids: CASSHTGSNQPQHF.

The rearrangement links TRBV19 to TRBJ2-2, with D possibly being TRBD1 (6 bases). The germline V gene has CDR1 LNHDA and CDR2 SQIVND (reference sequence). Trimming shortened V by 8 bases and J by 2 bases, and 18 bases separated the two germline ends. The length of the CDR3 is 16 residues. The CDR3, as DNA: TGTGCCAGTTCCGGTTACAGGGATGATAACACCGGGGAGCTGTTTTTT. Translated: CASSGYRDDNTGELFF.

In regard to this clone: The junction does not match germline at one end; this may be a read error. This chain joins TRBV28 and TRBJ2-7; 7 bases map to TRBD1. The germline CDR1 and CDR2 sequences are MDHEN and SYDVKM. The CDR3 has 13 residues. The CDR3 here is CVSSSRQGGEQYF. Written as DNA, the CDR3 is TGTGTCAGCAGTTCTAGACAGGGCGGCGAGCAGTACTTC.

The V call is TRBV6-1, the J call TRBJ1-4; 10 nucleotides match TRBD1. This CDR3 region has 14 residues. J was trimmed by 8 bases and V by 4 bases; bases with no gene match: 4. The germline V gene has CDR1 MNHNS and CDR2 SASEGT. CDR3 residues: CASSGQGAGEKLFF. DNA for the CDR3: TGTGCCAGCAGTGGACAGGGGGCGGGAGAAAAACTGTTTTTT.

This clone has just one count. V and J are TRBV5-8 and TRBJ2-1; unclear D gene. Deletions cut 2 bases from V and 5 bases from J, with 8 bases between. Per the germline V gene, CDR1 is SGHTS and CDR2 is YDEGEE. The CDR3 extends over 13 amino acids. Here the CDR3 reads CASSLSLDNEQFF. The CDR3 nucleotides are TGTGCCAGCAGCTTAAGTCTAGACAATGAGCAGTTCTTC.